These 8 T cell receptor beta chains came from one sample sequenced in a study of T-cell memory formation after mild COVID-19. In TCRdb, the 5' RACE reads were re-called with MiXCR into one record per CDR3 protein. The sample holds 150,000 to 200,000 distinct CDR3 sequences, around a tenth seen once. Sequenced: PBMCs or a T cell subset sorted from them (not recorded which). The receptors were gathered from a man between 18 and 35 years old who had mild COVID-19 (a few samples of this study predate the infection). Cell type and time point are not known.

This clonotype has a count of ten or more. CDR3 in DNA: TGCAGTGCTAGAACTCAGGGGAGTGAAGCTTTCTTT. This translates into CSARTQGSEAFF. The V gene is TRBV20-1, the J gene TRBJ1-1, with D maybe TRBD1 (6 bases). V was pared by 2 bases and J by 7 bases, with 11 bases between. The V gene's germline CDR1 is DFQATT and CDR2 SNEGSKA (reference sequence). This CDR3 region has 12 residues.

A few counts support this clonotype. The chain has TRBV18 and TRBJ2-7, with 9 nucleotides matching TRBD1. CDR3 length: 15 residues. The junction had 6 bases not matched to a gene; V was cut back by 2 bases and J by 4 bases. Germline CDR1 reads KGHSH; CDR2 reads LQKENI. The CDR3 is CASSPTTGGLYEQYF. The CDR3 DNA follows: TGTGCCAGCTCACCAACGACAGGGGGTCTGTACGAGCAGTACTTC.

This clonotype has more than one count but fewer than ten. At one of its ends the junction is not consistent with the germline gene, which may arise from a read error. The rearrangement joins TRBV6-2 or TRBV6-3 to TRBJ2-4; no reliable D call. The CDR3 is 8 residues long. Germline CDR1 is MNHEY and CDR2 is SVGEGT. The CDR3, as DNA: TGTGCCAGCAGCCTACCCTTCTTC. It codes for CASSLPFF.

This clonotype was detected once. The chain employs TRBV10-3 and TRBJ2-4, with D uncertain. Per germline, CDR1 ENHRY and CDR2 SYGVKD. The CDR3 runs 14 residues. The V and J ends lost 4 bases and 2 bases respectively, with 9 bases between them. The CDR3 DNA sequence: TGTGCCATCAGTGTTAGCAAAACCAAAAACATTCAGTACTTC. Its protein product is CAISVSKTKNIQYF.

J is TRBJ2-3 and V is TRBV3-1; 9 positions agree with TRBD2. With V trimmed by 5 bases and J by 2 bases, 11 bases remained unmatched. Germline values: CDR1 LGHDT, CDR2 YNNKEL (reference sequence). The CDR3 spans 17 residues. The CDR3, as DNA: TGTGCCAGCAGCGGGCGGGGGGGGCGAGGAGACACAGATACGCAGTATTTT. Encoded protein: CASSGRGGRGDTDTQYF.

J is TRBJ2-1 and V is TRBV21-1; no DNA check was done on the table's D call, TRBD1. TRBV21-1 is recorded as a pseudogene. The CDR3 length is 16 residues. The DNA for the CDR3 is TGTGCCAGCAGCAAAGGCGAGGGGGCCTGCCAAAATGAGCAGTTCTTC. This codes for CASSKGEGACQNEQFF.

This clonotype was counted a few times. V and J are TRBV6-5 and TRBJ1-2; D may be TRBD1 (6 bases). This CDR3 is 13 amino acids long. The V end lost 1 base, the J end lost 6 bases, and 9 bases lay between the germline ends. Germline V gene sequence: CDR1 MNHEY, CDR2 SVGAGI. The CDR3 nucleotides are TGTGCCAGCAGTTACTTCCAGGGGAATGGCTACACCTTC. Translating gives CASSYFQGNGYTF.

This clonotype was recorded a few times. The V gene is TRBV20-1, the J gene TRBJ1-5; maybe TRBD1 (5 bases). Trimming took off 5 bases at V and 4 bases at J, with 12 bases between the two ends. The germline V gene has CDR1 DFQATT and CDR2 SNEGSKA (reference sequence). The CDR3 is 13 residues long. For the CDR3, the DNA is TGCAGTGCTGGAAGGGGCAGGAATCAGCCCCAGCATTTT. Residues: CSAGRGRNQPQHF.